Presented here are 19 T cell receptor beta chains from one specimen sequenced in a study. A single record per CDR3 protein comes from TCRdb applying MiXCR to the reads. Of 15,000 or so distinct CDR3 sequences in the sample, approximately 34% are singletons; the top ten hold 16%. Sequencing was carried out using blood. These receptors were taken from a human donor.

Many counts were recorded for this clonotype. The chain couples TRBV7-2 to TRBJ1-2; TRBD1 matches 8 bases. Germline V lookup: CDR1 SGHTA, CDR2 FQGNSA. With 3 bases clipped from V and 4 bases from J, the junction kept 7 bases outside the gene matches. This CDR3 region has 15 residues. CDR3 in amino acids: CASSFQGAGGYGYTF. In DNA form, the CDR3 reads TGTGCCAGCAGCTTCCAGGGGGCGGGGGGCTATGGCTACACCTTC. The whole variable domain, filled in from reference TRBV7-2 and TRBJ1-2, reads GAGVSQSPSNKVTEKGKDVELRCDPISGHTALYWYRQSLGQGLEFLIYFQGNSAPDKSGLPSDRFSAERTGGSVSTLTIQRTQQEDSAVYLCASSFQGAGGYGYTFGSGTRLTVV.

By sample fraction, this clonotype is medium-sized. J is TRBJ2-7 and V is TRBV20-1, with 10 positions matching TRBD2. This CDR3 has 13 amino acids. V dropped 8 bases and J dropped 0; count of bases not matched to a gene: 4. CDR1 and CDR2 (germline): DFQATT, SNEGSKA (reference sequence). The CDR3 nucleotides are TGCAGTCCAACTAGCGGGGCCTCCTACGAGCAGTACTTC. It is translated as CSPTSGASYEQYF.

The J gene is TRBJ2-1, the V gene TRBV14; D could derive from TRBD1 or TRBD2 (5 bases each). Trimming left V 4 bases short and J 10 bases short, with 23 bases between. Germline-derived CDR1 and CDR2 are SGHDN and FVKESK. The CDR3 length is 16 residues. The CDR3 DNA reads as TGTGCCAGCAGCCTCCCTTTTGGGACGGGCCGCTACGAGCAGTTCTTC. It encodes CASSLPFGTGRYEQFF.

Ten or more counts support this clonotype. V usage is TRBV4-2 and J usage is TRBJ1-5, with no clear D. The CDR3 spans 12 residues. CDR1 is LGHNA and CDR2 is YNFKEQ in the germline V gene. With 5 bases removed from V and 4 bases from J, the gap between germline ends came to 6 bases. CDR3 DNA: TGTGCCAGCAGCGAACCAAATCAGCCCCAGCATTTT. This translates into CASSEPNQPQHF.

This clonotype was detected many times. The rearrangement joins TRBV20-1 to TRBJ2-1, with 14 bases aligning to TRBD2. CDR3 size: 17 residues. The ends lost 3 bases at V and 7 bases at J; junction bases unmatched: 11. Germline V CDR1 and CDR2: DFQATT, SNEGSKA (reference sequence). CDR3 sequence (DNA): TGCAGTGCTAGCACGACCGGGACTAGCGGGAGAAGGAATGAGCAGTTCTTC. Encoded protein: CSASTTGTSGRRNEQFF.

The genes are TRBV14 and TRBJ1-1, with 7 positions matching TRBD1. J lost 3 bases, V lost 4 bases, and 11 bases had no gene match. Germline V gives CDR1 SGHDN, CDR2 FVKESK. CDR3 length: 16 amino acids. CDR3 residues: CASSLPGTAWDTEAFF. The CDR3 nucleotides are TGTGCCAGCAGCCTCCCGGGGACAGCTTGGGACACTGAAGCTTTCTTT.

This clonotype was seen at least ten times. The V gene is TRBV6-2 or TRBV6-3, the J gene TRBJ1-5, with D possibly matching TRBD1 (6 bases). Looked up from germline, CDR1 is MNHEY and CDR2 is SVGEGT. The CDR3 sequence is 13 residues long. Between the trimmed V and J ends, which lost 5 bases and 7 bases, there was a span of 12 bases. CDR3 residues: CASSKQGKQPQHF. The CDR3 DNA reads TGTGCCAGCAGTAAACAGGGTAAACAGCCCCAGCATTTT.

By frequency in the sample, this clonotype is medium-sized. This rearrangement joins TRBV18 to TRBJ2-7; D gene uncertain. The CDR3 extends over 14 amino acids. V lost 6 bases, J lost 0 bases, and 12 bases lay in between. Germline lookup yields CDR1 KGHSH and CDR2 LQKENI. This CDR3 reads CASSQDRSSYEQYF. CDR3 bases: TGTGCCAGCTCTCAAGACCGGAGCTCCTACGAGCAGTACTTC.

The V and J genes are TRBV4-2 and TRBJ2-1; TRBD2 matches at 8 bases. J gave up 5 bases and V 0 bases, and 6 bases lay outside the gene matches. The CDR3 runs 16 residues. Germline assignment: CDR1 LGHNA and CDR2 YNFKEQ. CDR3 residues: CASSQEGLEGHNEQFF. The CDR3 DNA reads TGTGCCAGCAGCCAAGAGGGACTAGAGGGCCACAATGAGCAGTTCTTC.

This clonotype was seen many times. The rearrangement uses TRBV4-3 and TRBJ1-1; D gene uncertain. V gave up 0 bases and J gave up 7 bases, with 9 bases separating them. The germline gives CDR1 LGHNA, CDR2 YSLEER. The CDR3 spans 13 residues. Here the CDR3 reads CASSQDSGDEAFF. DNA of the CDR3: TGCGCCAGCAGCCAAGATAGCGGTGATGAAGCTTTCTTT.

This clonotype was seen more than once but under ten times. V is TRBV20-1 and J is TRBJ2-1, with 12 bases identical to TRBD2. The CDR3 sequence is 18 residues long. Losses at the gene ends were 3 bases for V and 0 bases for J; bases not matched to a gene: 9. Germline V gene lookup returns CDR1 DFQATT and CDR2 SNEGSKA (reference sequence). DNA for the CDR3: TGCAGTGCTAGGACGGGACTAGCGGGCGCGCCCTCCTACAATGAGCAGTTCTTC. Amino acid sequence: CSARTGLAGAPSYNEQFF.

This clonotype was detected only once. Being one base from a much bigger clone, this may be a read error. The chain employs TRBV4-3 and TRBJ2-5, with D maybe TRBD2 (6 bases). Germline V gives CDR1 LGHNA, CDR2 YSLEER. This CDR3 has 16 residues. The CDR3 loop reads CASSQDLGSLQETKYF. The CDR3 DNA sequence: TGCGCCAGCAGCCAAGATCTCGGGAGCCTCCAAGAGACCAAGTACTTC.

Judged by abundance, this clonotype is medium-sized (0.01 to 0.1%). The rearrangement uses TRBV4-3 and TRBJ2-4; no definite D call. The CDR3 has 13 residues. V dropped 0 bases and J dropped 6 bases, with 6 bases sitting between them. Germline CDR1 and CDR2: LGHNA and YSLEER. The CDR3 bases are TGCGCCAGCAGCCAAGATGGCAGAAACATTCAGTACTTC. Encoded protein: CASSQDGRNIQYF.

There are many counts of this clonotype. The CDR3 sequence is CSAWTGNQPQHF. The CDR3 nucleotides read TGCAGTGCTTGGACAGGGAATCAGCCCCAGCATTTT. The chain combines TRBV20-1 with TRBJ1-5; TRBD1 matches at 8 bases. V lost 5 bases and J lost 4; bases outside the gene matches: 1. Germline V CDR1 and CDR2: DFQATT, SNEGSKA (reference sequence). The CDR3 runs to 12 residues.

The sample holds many counts of this clonotype. The gene calls are TRBV30 and TRBJ2-5; 10 bases fit TRBD1. The CDR3 consists of 11 residues. The germline gives CDR1 GTSNPN, CDR2 SVGIG (reference sequence). J lost 8 bases, V lost 7 bases, and 4 bases had no gene match. The CDR3 nucleotides read TGTGCCTCGGACAGGGGGGATACCCAGTACTTC. It codes for CASDRGDTQYF.

As regards this clonotype: Just one base apart from a much larger clone, this may be a read error. V gene TRBV7-8 combines with J gene TRBJ2-5; D might be TRBD1 or TRBD2, each matching 5 bases. Trimming stripped 1 base from V and 2 bases from J, with 14 bases between. This CDR3 spans 16 amino acids. The germline V gene has CDR1 SGHVS and CDR2 FQNEAQ. The CDR3 is CASSLERVRGQETQYF. The DNA for the CDR3 is TGTGCCAGCAGCTTAGAGAGGGTAAGGGGTCAAGAGACCCAGTACTTC.

This clonotype was observed at least ten times. V gene TRBV29-1 combines with J gene TRBJ2-7; 10 positions match TRBD2. The J segment lost 7 bases and the V segment lost 3 bases, leaving 18 bases of the junction unmatched. CDR1 is SQVTM and CDR2 is ANQGSEA in the germline V gene. This CDR3 contains 17 residues. The CDR3 is CSVEASWGLAPGGEQYF. In nucleotides, the CDR3 is TGCAGCGTTGAGGCTTCATGGGGACTAGCGCCCGGGGGAGAGCAGTACTTC.

Points on this clonotype: A read error may be the cause here, since a much bigger clone is one base away. The chain employs TRBV30 and TRBJ2-7; D gene unclear. Trimming cost V 2 bases and J 3 bases, with 8 bases left between them. The germline gives CDR1 GTSNPN, CDR2 SVGIG (reference sequence). The CDR3 totals 12 residues. The DNA of the CDR3 is TGTGCCTGGAGTTGTCCAGGCTACGAGCAGTACTTC. Translating gives CAWSCPGYEQYF.

The V and J genes are TRBV4-3 and TRBJ2-7; 9 bases fit TRBD2. J gave up 0 bases and V 0 bases, and 9 bases lay outside the gene matches. CDR3 size: 18 residues. The V gene's germline CDR1 is LGHNA and CDR2 YSLEER. CDR3 protein: CASSQDKPSGVTSYEQYF. Here the CDR3 DNA reads TGCGCCAGCAGCCAAGATAAACCTAGCGGGGTAACCTCCTACGAGCAGTACTTC.